These 6 T cell receptor beta chains were all obtained from the same sample, sequenced in a study of blood T cell repertoires in COVID-19 (dated by TCRdb to 2020 to 2022). The library was produced with the immunoSEQ multiplex PCR assay. The table comes from immuneACCESS by way of TCRdb, which keeps in-frame sequences with V and J called. Part of the clones is missing from these tables; in studies checked, under half for an unresolved V gene and the rest for unknown reasons. The sample records roughly 29,000 clones, about 78% of which are singletons. The top ten constitute about 21% of the sample. The sample taken for sequencing was peripheral blood. These receptors came from a boy aged 2-15 years with active or convalescent COVID-19.

This clone was seen only once. The chain combines TRBV24-1 with TRBJ2-1, with D possibly TRBD1 on 6 matching bases. V was trimmed by 4 bases and J by 0 bases, leaving 15 bases between them. The CDR3 length is 17 residues. Germline values: CDR1 KGHDR, CDR2 SFDVKD. The CDR3, as DNA: TGTGCCACCAGTGACACCTGGACAGCGAGCTCCTACAATGAGCAGTTCTTC. Encoded protein: CATSDTWTASSYNEQFF.

This chain links TRBV7-2 with TRBJ2-7, with 14 bases matching TRBD2. This CDR3 comprises 19 residues. Germline CDR1 is SGHTA and CDR2 is FQGNSA. The junction had 13 bases not matched to a gene; V was cut back by 4 bases and J by 2 bases. The CDR3 reads CASSSRSGLAGARTYEQYF. The CDR3 region has the DNA TGTGCCAGCAGCTCTAGGTCGGGACTAGCGGGAGCTCGGACCTACGAGCAGTACTTC. Full variable domain (remainder filled in from reference TRBV7-2 and TRBJ2-7): GAGVSQSPSNKVTEKGKDVELRCDPISGHTALYWYRQSLGQGLEFLIYFQGNSAPDKSGLPSDRFSAERTGGSVSTLTIQRTQQEDSAVYLCASSSRSGLAGARTYEQYFGPGTRLTVT.

This clone has at least ten counts. The chain carries TRBV3-1 (or the pseudogene TRBV3-2) and TRBJ2-1; TRBD1 matches at 10 bases. This CDR3 has 12 residues. Trimming at V came to 1 base and at J to 14 bases, leaving 2 bases not matched to a gene. Germline V gives CDR1 LGHDT, CDR2 YNNKEL (reference sequence). The CDR3 loop reads CASSQGGQGEFF. Written as DNA, the CDR3 is TGTGCCAGCAGCCAAGGAGGACAGGGGGAGTTCTTC.

This chain uses TRBV18 with TRBJ2-1; 8 nucleotides match TRBD2. The CDR3 has 14 amino acids. CDR1 is KGHSH and CDR2 is LQKENI in the germline V gene. With 2 bases clipped from V and 9 bases from J, the junction kept 6 bases outside the gene matches. CDR3 loop: CASSPGLAGREQFF. As DNA, the CDR3 is TGTGCCAGCTCACCAGGGCTAGCGGGCCGTGAGCAGTTCTTC. Variable domain in full (rest from reference TRBV18 and TRBJ2-1): NAGVMQNPRHLVRRRGQEARLRCSPMKGHSHVYWYRQLPEEGLKFMVYLQKENIIDESGMPKERFSAEFPKEGPSILRIQQVVRGDSAAYFCASSPGLAGREQFFGPGTRLTVL.

The CDR3 loop is CASSPKDRGSNQPQHF. In DNA, the CDR3 is TGTGCCAGTAGTCCTAAAGACAGGGGAAGCAATCAGCCCCAGCATTTT. The chain is built from TRBV19 and TRBJ1-5, with 8 bases lining up with TRBD1. With V trimmed by 5 bases and J by 1 base, 7 bases remained unmatched. The germline V gene encodes CDR1 LNHDA and CDR2 SQIVND (reference sequence). CDR3 length equals 16 residues.

The V call is TRBV3-1 (or the pseudogene TRBV3-2), the J call TRBJ2-4, with 8 positions matching TRBD1. CDR3 size: 15 residues. Looked up from germline, CDR1 is LGHDT and CDR2 is YNNKEL (reference sequence). J was trimmed by 9 bases and V by 5 bases; bases with no gene match: 12. The CDR3 DNA reads as TGTGCCAGCAGCTCCCCTGGGACAGGAGAGGGCATTCAGTACTTC. The encoded protein is CASSSPGTGEGIQYF.